This T cell receptor (delta chain) was sequenced during a study of gamma-delta chains in newborns, infants, children. Study context: Polyclonal expansion of innate γδ T cells after birth follows microbial exposure.

Per germline, CDR1 GEAIGNYY and CDR2 EKD. The CDR3 runs to 20 residues. Regarding this clone: A read error likely explains why the TCRdb protein, taken from a much larger clone, differs from this DNA's translation at residue 3; the protein shown is translated from the DNA.

TCRdb re-identified clones in the reads via CATT. This sample has 3,000 to 3,500 delta-chain clones, with around 0.31% found just once. The chain carries TRDV2 and TRDJ3; 12 bases map to TRDD3. This sequence was found in a child who was a newborn, infant or young child, either healthy, febrile or measles-vaccinated (not recorded which). Sample: blood. CDR3 loop: CASDTLGDTRSTWDTRQMFF. The DNA of the CDR3 is TGTGCCAGTGACACTCTGGGGGATACGCGCTCAACCTGGGACACCCGACAGATGTTTTTC.